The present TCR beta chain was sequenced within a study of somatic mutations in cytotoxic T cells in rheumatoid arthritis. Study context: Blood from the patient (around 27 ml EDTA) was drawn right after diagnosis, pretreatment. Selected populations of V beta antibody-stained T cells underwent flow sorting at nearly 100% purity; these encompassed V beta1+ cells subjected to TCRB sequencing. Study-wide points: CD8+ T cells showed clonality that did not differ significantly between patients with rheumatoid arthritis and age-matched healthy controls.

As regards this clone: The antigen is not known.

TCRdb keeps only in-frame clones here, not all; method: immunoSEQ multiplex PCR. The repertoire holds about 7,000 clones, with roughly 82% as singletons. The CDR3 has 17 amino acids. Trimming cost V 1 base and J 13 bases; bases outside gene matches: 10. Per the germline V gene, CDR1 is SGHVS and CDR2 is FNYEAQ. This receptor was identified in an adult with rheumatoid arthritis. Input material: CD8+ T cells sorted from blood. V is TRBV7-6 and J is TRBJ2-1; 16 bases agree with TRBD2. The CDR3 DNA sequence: TGTGCCAGCAGCTTAGGATTTGGGACTAGCGGGGGGGCGGGCCAGTTCTTC. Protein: CASSLGFGTSGGAGQFF.